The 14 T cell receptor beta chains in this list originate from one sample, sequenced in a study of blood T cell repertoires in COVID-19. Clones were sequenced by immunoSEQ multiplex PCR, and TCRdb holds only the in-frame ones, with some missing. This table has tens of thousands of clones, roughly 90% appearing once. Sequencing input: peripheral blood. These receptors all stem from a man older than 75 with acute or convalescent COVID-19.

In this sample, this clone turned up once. The CDR3 sequence is CASSVGLRLEAFF. CDR3 nucleotide sequence: TGTGCCAGTAGTGTCGGACTTCGCCTTGAAGCTTTCTTT. The chain carries TRBV19 and TRBJ1-1; D unresolved. Trimming shortened V by 5 bases and J by 7 bases, and 14 bases separated the two germline ends. The germline gives CDR1 LNHDA, CDR2 SQIVND (reference sequence). The CDR3 has 13 amino acids. The variable domain in full, with the rest retrieved from reference TRBV19 and TRBJ1-1, is DGGITQSPKYLFRKEGQNVTLSCEQNLNHDAMYWYRQDPGQGLRLIYYSQIVNDFQKGDIAEGYSVSREKKESFPLTVTSAQKNPTAFYLCASSVGLRLEAFFGQGTRLTVV.

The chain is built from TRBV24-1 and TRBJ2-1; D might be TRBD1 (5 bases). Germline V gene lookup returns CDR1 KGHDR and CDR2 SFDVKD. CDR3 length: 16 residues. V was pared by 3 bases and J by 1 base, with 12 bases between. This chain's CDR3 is CATSDGAATSYNEQFF. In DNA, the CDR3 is TGTGCCACCAGTGATGGGGCAGCCACTTCCTACAATGAGCAGTTCTTC.

CDR3 in DNA: TGTGCCAGCAGTCCATTACCCAGCCGAAGAGGCAATTCACCCCTCCACTTT. Its protein is CASSPLPSRRGNSPLHF. The chain has TRBV27 and TRBJ1-6; D unresolved. The CDR3 contains 17 residues. From germline, CDR1 is MNHEY and CDR2 SMNVEV (reference sequence). V was pared by 5 bases and J by 7 bases, with 21 bases between.

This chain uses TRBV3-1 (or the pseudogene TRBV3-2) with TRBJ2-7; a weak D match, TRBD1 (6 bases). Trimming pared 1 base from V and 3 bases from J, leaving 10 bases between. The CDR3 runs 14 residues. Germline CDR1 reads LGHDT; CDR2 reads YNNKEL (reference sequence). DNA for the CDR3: TGTGCCAGCAGCCAAGCTACAGGGTTCTACGAGCAGTACTTC. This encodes CASSQATGFYEQYF.

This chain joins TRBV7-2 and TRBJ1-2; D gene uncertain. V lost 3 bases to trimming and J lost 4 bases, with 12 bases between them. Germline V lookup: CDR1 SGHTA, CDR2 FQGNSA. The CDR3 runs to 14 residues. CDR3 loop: CASSLGLGSYGYTF. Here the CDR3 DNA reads TGTGCCAGCAGCTTGGGTCTGGGGAGCTATGGCTACACCTTC.

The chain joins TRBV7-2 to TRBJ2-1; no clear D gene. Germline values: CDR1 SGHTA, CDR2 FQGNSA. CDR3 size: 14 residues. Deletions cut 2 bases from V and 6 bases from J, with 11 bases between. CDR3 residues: CASSLLGPLNEQFF. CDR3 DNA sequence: TGTGCCAGCAGCTTACTGGGCCCTCTCAATGAGCAGTTCTTC.

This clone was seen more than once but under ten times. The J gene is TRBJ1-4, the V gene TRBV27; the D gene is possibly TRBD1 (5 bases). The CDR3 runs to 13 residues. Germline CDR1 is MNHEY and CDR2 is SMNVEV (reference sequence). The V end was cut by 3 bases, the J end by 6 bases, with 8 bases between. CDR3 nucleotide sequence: TGTGCCAGCAGTTTTTTAGGGGATGAAAAACTGTTTTTT. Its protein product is CASSFLGDEKLFF.

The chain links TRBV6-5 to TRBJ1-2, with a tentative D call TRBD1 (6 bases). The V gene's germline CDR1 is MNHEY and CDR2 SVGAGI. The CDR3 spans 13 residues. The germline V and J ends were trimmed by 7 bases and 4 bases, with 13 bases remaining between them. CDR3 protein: CASTPQGSYGYTF. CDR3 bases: TGTGCCAGCACACCACAGGGTTCCTATGGCTACACCTTC.

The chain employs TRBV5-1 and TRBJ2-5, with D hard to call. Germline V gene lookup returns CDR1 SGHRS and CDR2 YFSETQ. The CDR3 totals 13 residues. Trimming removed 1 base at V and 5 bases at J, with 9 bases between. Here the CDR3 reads CASSLYGSETQYF. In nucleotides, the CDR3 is TGCGCCAGCAGCTTGTACGGGTCGGAGACCCAGTACTTC.

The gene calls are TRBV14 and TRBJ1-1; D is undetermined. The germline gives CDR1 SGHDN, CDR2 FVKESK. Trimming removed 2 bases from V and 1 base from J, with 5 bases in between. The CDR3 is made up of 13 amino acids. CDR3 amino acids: CASSQYGNTEAFF. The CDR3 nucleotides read TGTGCCAGCAGCCAATACGGGAACACTGAAGCTTTCTTT.

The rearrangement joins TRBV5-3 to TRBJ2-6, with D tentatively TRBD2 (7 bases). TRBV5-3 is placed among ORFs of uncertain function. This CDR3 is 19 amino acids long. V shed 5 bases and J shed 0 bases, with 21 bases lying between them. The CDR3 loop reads CARSPDGGRESSGANVLTF. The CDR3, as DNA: TGTGCCAGAAGTCCCGACGGGGGGCGCGAGAGCTCTGGGGCCAACGTCCTGACTTTC.

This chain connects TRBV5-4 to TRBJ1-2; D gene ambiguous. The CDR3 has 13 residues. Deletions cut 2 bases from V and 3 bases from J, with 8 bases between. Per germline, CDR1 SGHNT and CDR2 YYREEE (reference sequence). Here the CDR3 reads CASSFGRDYGYTF. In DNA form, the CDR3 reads TGTGCCAGCAGCTTCGGGAGAGACTATGGCTACACCTTC.

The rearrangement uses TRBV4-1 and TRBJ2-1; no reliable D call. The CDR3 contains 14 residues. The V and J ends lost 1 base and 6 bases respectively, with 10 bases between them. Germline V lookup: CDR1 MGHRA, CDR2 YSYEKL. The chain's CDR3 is CASSQGLRGNEQFF. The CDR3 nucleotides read TGCGCCAGCAGCCAAGGTCTCAGAGGCAATGAGCAGTTCTTC.

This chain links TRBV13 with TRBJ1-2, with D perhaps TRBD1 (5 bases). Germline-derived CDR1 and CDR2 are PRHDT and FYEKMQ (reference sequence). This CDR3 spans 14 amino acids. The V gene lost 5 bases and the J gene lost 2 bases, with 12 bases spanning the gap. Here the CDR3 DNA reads TGTGCCAGCAGCGTCGGACACCTAAACTATGGCTACACCTTC. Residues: CASSVGHLNYGYTF.